The 6 T cell receptor beta chains below come from one sample, sequenced in a study of blood T cell repertoires in COVID-19. Only in-frame clones appear in the TCRdb table, and some are missing; sequencing was by immunoSEQ multiplex PCR. The sample lists under 75,000 clones, roughly 90% seen once, with roughly 3.5% in the top ten. Sequencing was performed on peripheral blood. Source of these receptors: a man aged 45-65 years with active COVID-19.

This chain uses TRBV7-8 with TRBJ2-5; maybe TRBD1 (5 bases). V was shortened by 2 bases and J by 2 bases, with 15 bases between the two germline ends. The germline CDR1 and CDR2 sequences are SGHVS and FQNEAQ. The CDR3 length is 16 residues. CDR3 sequence reads: CASSLQGRTSQETQYF. The CDR3 DNA follows: TGTGCCAGCAGCTTACAGGGCAGGACCTCTCAAGAGACCCAGTACTTC.

The CDR3 is CASSNPGQGVREQYF. The CDR3 bases are TGTGCCAGCAGCAATCCGGGACAGGGGGTCCGCGAGCAGTACTTC. This chain links TRBV7-9 with TRBJ2-7, with TRBD1 matching over 11 bases. V shed 5 bases, J shed 6 bases, and the junction held 9 bases outside the gene matches. The CDR3 spans 15 residues. Per the germline V gene, CDR1 is SEHNR and CDR2 is FQNEAQ (reference sequence).

V and J are TRBV6-2 or TRBV6-3 and TRBJ2-3; 9 nucleotides align to TRBD2. The V gene end was trimmed by 6 bases and the J gene end by 4 bases; junction bases not matched to a gene: 8. Looked up from germline, CDR1 is MNHEY and CDR2 is SVGEGT. CDR3 length equals 15 residues. CDR3: CASSLFSGGSDTQYF. The CDR3 bases are TGTGCCAGCAGCCTCTTCAGCGGGGGGTCAGATACGCAGTATTTT.

The chain carries TRBV4-1 and TRBJ2-4, with a weak D call TRBD2 (5 bases). The length of the CDR3 is 14 residues. Germline V lookup: CDR1 MGHRA, CDR2 YSYEKL. Trimming left V 6 bases short and J 8 bases short, with 17 bases between. The CDR3 protein is CASSNKWMRDIQYF. CDR3 DNA: TGCGCCAGCAGTAATAAGTGGATGAGGGACATTCAGTACTTC.

J is TRBJ2-1 and V is TRBV27; D remains ambiguous. Trimming cost V 3 bases and J 5 bases, with 5 bases left between them. Germline V gives CDR1 MNHEY, CDR2 SMNVEV (reference sequence). This CDR3 is 12 amino acids long. DNA of the CDR3: TGTGCCAGCAGTTTGGGCCACAATGAGCAGTTCTTC. This encodes CASSLGHNEQFF.

The V gene is TRBV2, the J gene TRBJ2-5; TRBD1 matches 7 bases. CDR3 length equals 14 residues. CDR1 and CDR2 from the germline V gene are SNHLY and FYNNEI. Unmatched junction bases numbered 14, after V lost 9 bases and J lost 7 bases. CDR3 sequence: CASRGQQILGTQYF. For the CDR3, the DNA is TGTGCCAGTAGGGGACAGCAGATCCTAGGGACCCAGTACTTC.